Each of the 17 T cell receptor beta chains below was sequenced from the same sample in a study of blood T cell repertoires in COVID-19. The table came from immunoSEQ multiplex PCR; TCRdb's copy has only in-frame clones and leaves some out. Altogether about 150,000 clones are present, 80% to 90% being singletons, with the ten largest covering around 9.8%. Sequenced input: peripheral blood. Receptor source: a woman aged 50 to 60 with acute or convalescent COVID-19.

The V gene is TRBV6-5, the J gene TRBJ2-4; a possible D gene is TRBD1 (5 bases). This CDR3 comprises 15 residues. The germline V gene encodes CDR1 MNHEY and CDR2 SVGAGI. Trimming removed 4 bases from V and 1 base from J, with 11 bases in between. The CDR3 nucleotides read TGTGCCAGCAGTTCCCCCCGACAGGCCAAAAACATTCAGTACTTC. This translates into CASSSPRQAKNIQYF.

The chain carries TRBV12-3 or TRBV12-4 and TRBJ2-4; D possibly corresponds to TRBD1 (5 bases). CDR3 size: 13 residues. V was cut by 6 bases and J by 8 bases, with 14 bases left in between. This chain's CDR3 is CASRPQGWYIQYF. The DNA of the CDR3 is TGTGCCAGCAGGCCTCAGGGATGGTACATTCAGTACTTC.

This chain uses TRBV4-3 with TRBJ1-2; 10 nucleotides agree with TRBD1. The CDR3 extends over 18 amino acids. Looked up from germline, CDR1 is LGHNA and CDR2 is YSLEER. With V trimmed by 4 bases and J by 4 bases, 15 bases remained unmatched. As DNA, the CDR3 is TGCGCCAGCAGCCCACAAGCGTACCCGGGACAGGGGCCCTATGGCTACACCTTC. It yields the protein CASSPQAYPGQGPYGYTF.

The chain carries TRBV24-1 and TRBJ1-1; D gene unclear. Trimming cost V 5 bases and J 1 base, with 10 bases left between them. Germline CDR1 is KGHDR and CDR2 is SFDVKD. This CDR3 has 14 residues. The CDR3 loop is CATSVGGRNTEAFF. Here the CDR3 DNA reads TGTGCCACCAGTGTTGGTGGGCGGAACACTGAAGCTTTCTTT.

The CDR3 bases are TGTGCCAGCAGTAGGGGACAGGGCACCTACGAGCAGTACTTC. Translated: CASSRGQGTYEQYF. The rearrangement links TRBV6-2 or TRBV6-3 to TRBJ2-7; TRBD1 aligns across 9 bases. CDR1 is MNHEY and CDR2 is SVGEGT in the germline V gene. The CDR3 spans 14 residues. With V trimmed by 5 bases and J by 2 bases, 4 bases remained unmatched.

This clone was picked up one time. V gene TRBV20-1 combines with J gene TRBJ2-7; tentative D call: TRBD1 (5 bases). Trimming stripped 3 bases from V and 3 bases from J, with 9 bases between. Germline V lookup: CDR1 DFQATT, CDR2 SNEGSKA (reference sequence). The CDR3 spans 12 residues. The CDR3 protein is CSASYRSYEQYF. In nucleotides, the CDR3 is TGCAGTGCTAGTTACAGGAGCTACGAGCAGTACTTC.

The V gene is TRBV4-3, the J gene TRBJ2-7, with D maybe TRBD1 (6 bases). The CDR3 runs 16 residues. Per germline, CDR1 LGHNA and CDR2 YSLEER. Trimming took off 0 bases at V and 2 bases at J, with 14 bases between the two ends. CDR3 nucleotide sequence: TGCGCCAGCAGCCAAGATTTTACAGGGTTAACCTACGAGCAGTACTTC. This gives the protein CASSQDFTGLTYEQYF.

There are a few counts of this clone. This chain links TRBV5-1 with TRBJ1-2; 8 positions match TRBD1. Germline V CDR1 and CDR2: SGHRS, YFSETQ. Trimming removed 4 bases from V and 2 bases from J; junction bases left unmatched: 10. The CDR3 consists of 16 residues. The CDR3, as DNA: TGCGCCAGCAGCGGCGGACAGGGCGTCCGGAACTATGGCTACACCTTC. This sequence encodes CASSGGQGVRNYGYTF.

The CDR3 DNA sequence: TGTGCCAGCAGTGACGGAGACAGGGGACCCTACGAGCAGTACTTC. Translating gives CASSDGDRGPYEQYF. The chain recombines TRBV6-4 with TRBJ2-7, with 8 bases identical to TRBD1. Germline V gene data show CDR1 as MRHNA and CDR2 as SNTAGT. The CDR3 extends over 15 amino acids. Trimming at V came to 2 bases and at J to 2 bases, leaving 5 bases not matched to a gene.

This clone was recorded once. The rearrangement links TRBV4-3 to TRBJ1-6; possibly TRBD1 for D (6 bases). Germline V lookup: CDR1 LGHNA, CDR2 YSLEER. The CDR3 sequence is 15 residues long. V was shortened by 1 base and J by 7 bases, with 11 bases between the two germline ends. CDR3 coding DNA: TGCGCCAGCAGCCAAGGAGCAGGGGTAAATTCACCCCTCCACTTT. It translates to CASSQGAGVNSPLHF.

The chain uses TRBV2 and TRBJ1-1, with 7 bases lining up with TRBD1. V gave up 6 bases and J gave up 0 bases; unmatched junction bases: 4. The CDR3 loop spans 14 amino acids. Germline CDR1 SNHLY, CDR2 FYNNEI. CDR3 residues: CASRGTDMNTEAFF. CDR3 nucleotide sequence: TGTGCCAGCAGGGGGACAGACATGAACACTGAAGCTTTCTTT.

The J gene is TRBJ2-1, the V gene TRBV9; TRBD1 matches 7 bases. The V segment lost 4 bases and the J segment 5 bases; nucleotides outside the gene matches: 9. Germline V gene lookup returns CDR1 SGDLS and CDR2 YYNGEE. The CDR3 is 15 residues long. CDR3 residues: CASSSRQGTNNEQFF. CDR3 DNA: TGTGCCAGCAGCTCCCGACAGGGAACAAACAATGAGCAGTTCTTC.

This clone has just a few counts. This chain links TRBV24-1 with TRBJ2-4, with TRBD2 matching 10 bases. J was trimmed by 1 base and V by 1 base; bases with no gene match: 18. Germline lookup yields CDR1 KGHDR and CDR2 SFDVKD. The CDR3 is 22 amino acids. The CDR3: CATSDFSTSGRQGVGAKNIQYF. Here the CDR3 DNA reads TGTGCCACCAGTGATTTCTCGACTAGCGGGCGCCAAGGGGTGGGGGCCAAAAACATTCAGTACTTC.

This rearrangement joins TRBV6-2 or TRBV6-3 to TRBJ2-7; TRBD2 might be the D (6 bases). The V gene lost 6 bases and the J gene lost 1 base, with 10 bases spanning the gap. Germline-derived CDR1 and CDR2 are MNHEY and SVGEGT. There are 13 residues in the CDR3. CDR3 DNA sequence: TGTGCCAGCAGCCGGACTACATCCTACGAGCAGTACTTC. Amino acids: CASSRTTSYEQYF.

This clone has only one observation. The rearrangement joins TRBV18 to TRBJ2-5, with 7 bases matching TRBD1. Germline CDR1 KGHSH, CDR2 LQKENI. This CDR3 spans 15 amino acids. Germline trimming cut 2 bases from V and 4 bases from J; bases unmatched to any gene: 7. The CDR3 is CASSPSRQGVETQYF. The CDR3 bases are TGTGCCAGCTCACCATCACGCCAGGGGGTAGAGACCCAGTACTTC.

As regards this clone: Other DNA sequences from this sample encode an identical CDR3 as well. The chain combines TRBV5-1 with TRBJ2-1; 11 bases map to TRBD2. This CDR3 contains 15 residues. The junction had 5 bases not matched to a gene; V was cut back by 5 bases and J by 4 bases. The germline gives CDR1 SGHRS, CDR2 YFSETQ. This chain's CDR3 is CASSLGLAGYNEQFF. CDR3 nucleotide sequence: TGCGCCAGCAGTCTCGGACTAGCGGGTTACAATGAGCAGTTCTTC.

The chain joins TRBV9 to TRBJ2-1; 9 bases line up with TRBD2. The V gene's germline CDR1 is SGDLS and CDR2 YYNGEE. After removal of 9 bases from V and 9 bases from J, the junction contained 10 bases not matched to a gene. The CDR3 has 13 residues. CDR3 nucleotides: TGTGCCACCTCTGTCGGGCGGGAGGGTGAGCAGTTCTTC. This codes for CATSVGREGEQFF. Combining the CDR3 with reference TRBV9 and TRBJ2-1 gives the whole variable domain DSGVTQTPKHLITATGQRVTLRCSPRSGDLSVYWYQQSLDQGLQFLIQYYNGEERAKGNILERFSAQQFPDLHSELNLSSLELGDSALYFCATSVGREGEQFFGPGTRLTVL.